Each of the 10 T cell receptor beta chains below was sequenced from the same sample in a study of cytomegalovirus exposure and HLA in healthy donors. The PCR ran on 60 Vbeta and 13 Jbeta primers. Profiling relied on immunoSEQ multiplex PCR, and the TCRdb table lists in-frame clones only, not all of them. The sample has 100,000 or so clones, roughly three quarters seen once. Material for sequencing was PBMCs. These TCRs come from a man in his thirties or forties in good health and CMV-seronegative.

This clone has just a few counts. The chain uses TRBV7-3 and TRBJ2-1, with a possible D match to TRBD2 (6 bases). The CDR3 covers 13 residues. Germline V gives CDR1 SGHTA, CDR2 FQGTGA. V was pared by 5 bases and J by 8 bases, with 13 bases between. CDR3 nucleotides: TGTGCCAGCAGCCTCCAATCTAGCGATGAGCAGTTCTTC. This sequence encodes CASSLQSSDEQFF.

The rearrangement joins TRBV6-5 to TRBJ2-5; 7 bases align to TRBD1. Germline CDR1 is MNHEY and CDR2 is SVGAGI. With V trimmed by 4 bases and J by 0 bases, 5 bases remained unmatched. This CDR3 is 15 amino acids long. In DNA form, the CDR3 reads TGTGCCAGCAGTTCCATGACAGGGTACCAAGAGACCCAGTACTTC. It translates to CASSSMTGYQETQYF.

This clone came up a few times. The chain employs TRBV2 and TRBJ1-5; D call uncertain. The CDR3 covers 13 residues. In germline, CDR1 is SNHLY, CDR2 FYNNEI. Trimming cost V 6 bases and J 0 bases, with 6 bases left between them. CDR3: CASRGDSNQPQHF. CDR3 sequence (DNA): TGTGCCAGCAGGGGAGATAGCAATCAGCCCCAGCATTTT.

The chain recombines TRBV7-8 with TRBJ2-1; 7 bases are a match to TRBD2. J was trimmed by 5 bases and V by 5 bases; bases with no gene match: 3. Germline V gene lookup returns CDR1 SGHVS and CDR2 FQNEAQ. This CDR3 region has 13 residues. CDR3 region: CASSITSDNEQFF. Written as DNA, the CDR3 is TGTGCCAGCAGCATTACTAGCGACAATGAGCAGTTCTTC.

The chain has TRBV10-3 and TRBJ2-2; no clear D. Trimming pared 4 bases from V and 1 base from J, leaving 4 bases between. The CDR3 covers 13 residues. CDR1 is ENHRY and CDR2 is SYGVKD in the germline V gene. The CDR3 loop is CAISGENTGELFF. CDR3 in DNA: TGTGCCATCAGTGGAGAGAACACCGGGGAGCTGTTTTTT.

This clone showed up just a few times. The rearrangement links TRBV5-1 to TRBJ2-3, with TRBD1 matching 9 bases. The germline V gene has CDR1 SGHRS and CDR2 YFSETQ. With 2 bases clipped from V and 4 bases from J, the junction kept 5 bases outside the gene matches. The CDR3 runs 15 residues. The CDR3 reads CASSFQGQGADTQYF. In DNA, the CDR3 is TGCGCCAGCAGCTTCCAGGGACAGGGCGCAGATACGCAGTATTTT.

Of note for this clone: In the same sample, other DNA sequences code for this CDR3. V and J are TRBV5-1 and TRBJ2-6; 12 bases are a match to TRBD1. This CDR3 is 20 amino acids long. In germline, CDR1 is SGHRS, CDR2 YFSETQ. The V gene end was trimmed by 1 base and the J gene end by 3 bases; junction bases not matched to a gene: 11. CDR3 loop: CASSLTGTGGGADGANVLTF. CDR3 nucleotide sequence: TGCGCCAGCAGCTTGACCGGGACAGGGGGCGGAGCTGATGGGGCCAACGTCCTGACTTTC.

Only one count was recorded for this clone. This chain uses TRBV7-9 with TRBJ1-2; TRBD1 agrees at 9 bases. The germline CDR1 and CDR2 sequences are SEHNR and FQNEAQ (reference sequence). The CDR3 runs 16 residues. Trimming at V came to 5 bases and at J to 6 bases, leaving 13 bases not matched to a gene. The CDR3 DNA reads TGTGCCAGCAGCCCCCATAATGTAGGACAGGGGAATGGCTACACCTTC. As protein: CASSPHNVGQGNGYTF.

The rearrangement joins TRBV18 to TRBJ2-7; 10 nucleotides agree with TRBD2. Germline lookup yields CDR1 KGHSH and CDR2 LQKENI. The CDR3 totals 15 residues. V trimming: 3 bases; J trimming: 5 bases; junction bases outside the gene matches: 7. CDR3 nucleotides: TGTGCCAGCTCACCCCTAGCGGGAGTTATGGACGAGCAGTACTTC. Amino acids: CASSPLAGVMDEQYF.

The rearrangement uses TRBV4-1 and TRBJ1-5; unclear D gene. The germline gives CDR1 MGHRA, CDR2 YSYEKL. The CDR3 is 15 amino acids. Deletions cut 0 bases from V and 4 bases from J, with 10 bases between. CDR3 region: CASSQEPGRNQPQHF. The DNA of the CDR3 is TGCGCCAGCAGCCAAGAGCCGGGTAGGAATCAGCCCCAGCATTTT.